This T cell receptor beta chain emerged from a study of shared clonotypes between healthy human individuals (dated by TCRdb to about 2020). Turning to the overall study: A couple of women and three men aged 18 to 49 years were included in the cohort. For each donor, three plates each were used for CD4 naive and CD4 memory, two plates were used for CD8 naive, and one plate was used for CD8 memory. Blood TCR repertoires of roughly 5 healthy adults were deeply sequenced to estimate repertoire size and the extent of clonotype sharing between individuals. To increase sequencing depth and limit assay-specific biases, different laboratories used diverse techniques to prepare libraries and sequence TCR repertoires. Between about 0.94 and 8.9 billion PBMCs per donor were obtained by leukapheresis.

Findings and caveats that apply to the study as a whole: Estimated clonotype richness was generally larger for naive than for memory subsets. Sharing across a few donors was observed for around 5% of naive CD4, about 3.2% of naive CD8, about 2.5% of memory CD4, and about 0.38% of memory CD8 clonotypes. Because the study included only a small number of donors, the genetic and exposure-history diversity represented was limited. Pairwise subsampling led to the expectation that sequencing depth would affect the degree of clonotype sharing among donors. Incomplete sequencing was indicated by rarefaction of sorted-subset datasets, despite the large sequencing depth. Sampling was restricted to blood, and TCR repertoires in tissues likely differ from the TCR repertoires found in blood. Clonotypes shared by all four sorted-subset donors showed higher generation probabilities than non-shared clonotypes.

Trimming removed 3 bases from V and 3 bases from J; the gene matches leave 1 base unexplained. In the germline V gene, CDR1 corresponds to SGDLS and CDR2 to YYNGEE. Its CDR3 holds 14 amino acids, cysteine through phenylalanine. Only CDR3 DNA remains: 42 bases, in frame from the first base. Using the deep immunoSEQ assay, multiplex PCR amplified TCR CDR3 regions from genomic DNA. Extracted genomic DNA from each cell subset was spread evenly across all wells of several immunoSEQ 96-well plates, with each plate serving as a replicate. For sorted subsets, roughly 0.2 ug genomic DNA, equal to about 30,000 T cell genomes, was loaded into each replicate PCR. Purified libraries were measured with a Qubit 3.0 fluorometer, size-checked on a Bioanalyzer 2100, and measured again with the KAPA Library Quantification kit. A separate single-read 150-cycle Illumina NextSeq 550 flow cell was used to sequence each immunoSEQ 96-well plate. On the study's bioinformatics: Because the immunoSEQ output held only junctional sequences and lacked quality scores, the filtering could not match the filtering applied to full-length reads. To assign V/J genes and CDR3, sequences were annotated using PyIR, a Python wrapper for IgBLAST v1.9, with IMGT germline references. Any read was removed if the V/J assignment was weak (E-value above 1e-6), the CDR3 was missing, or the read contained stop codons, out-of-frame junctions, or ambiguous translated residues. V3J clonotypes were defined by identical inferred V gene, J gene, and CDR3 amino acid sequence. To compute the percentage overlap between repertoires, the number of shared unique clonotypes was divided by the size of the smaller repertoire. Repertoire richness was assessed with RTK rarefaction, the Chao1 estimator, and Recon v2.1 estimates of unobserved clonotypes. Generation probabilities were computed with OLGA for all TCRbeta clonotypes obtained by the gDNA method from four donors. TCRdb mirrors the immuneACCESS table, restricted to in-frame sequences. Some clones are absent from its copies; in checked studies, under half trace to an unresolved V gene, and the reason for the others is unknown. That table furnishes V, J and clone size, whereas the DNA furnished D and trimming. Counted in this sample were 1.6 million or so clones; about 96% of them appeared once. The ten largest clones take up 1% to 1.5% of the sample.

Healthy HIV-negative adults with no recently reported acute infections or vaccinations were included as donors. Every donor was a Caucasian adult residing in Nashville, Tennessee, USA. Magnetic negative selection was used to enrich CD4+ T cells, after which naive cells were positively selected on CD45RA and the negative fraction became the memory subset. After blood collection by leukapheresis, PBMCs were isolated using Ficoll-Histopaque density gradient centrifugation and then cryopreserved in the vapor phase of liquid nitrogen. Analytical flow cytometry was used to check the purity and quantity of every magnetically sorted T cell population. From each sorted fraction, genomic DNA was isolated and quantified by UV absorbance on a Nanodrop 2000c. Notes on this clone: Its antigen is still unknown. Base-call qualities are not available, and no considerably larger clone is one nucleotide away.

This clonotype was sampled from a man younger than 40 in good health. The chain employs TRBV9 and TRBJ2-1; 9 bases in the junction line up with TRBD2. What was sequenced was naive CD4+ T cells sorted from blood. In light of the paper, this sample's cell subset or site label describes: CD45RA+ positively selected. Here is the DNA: TGTGCCAGCAGCGCTAGCGGGAACTACAATGAGCAGTTCTTC. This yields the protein CASSASGNYNEQFF.